The 15 T cell receptor beta chains presented below share a single source sample, sequenced in a study of T cells after yellow fever vaccination. TCRdb fed the 5' RACE reads into MiXCR, producing one record per CDR3 protein. This table holds approximately 610,000 distinct CDR3 sequences, less than 20% found once. This specimen consisted of PBMCs, obtained less than 6 days after the first yellow fever vaccination. These receptor sequences come from a man between 18 and 35 years old who received the YFV17D yellow fever vaccine.

The J gene is TRBJ1-2, the V gene TRBV6-5; maybe TRBD1 (5 bases). Germline CDR1 MNHEY, CDR2 SVGAGI. The ends were cut back, 1 base at V and 3 bases at J, with 9 bases in the middle. The CDR3 extends over 14 amino acids. CDR3 DNA: TGTGCCAGCAGTTACTATGGGGCGGACTATGGCTACACCTTC. This translates into CASSYYGADYGYTF.

V usage is TRBV7-9 and J usage is TRBJ2-7; 8 bases line up with TRBD2. After removal of 2 bases from V and 7 bases from J, the junction contained 7 bases not matched to a gene. The CDR3 has 14 residues. Germline V CDR1 and CDR2: SEHNR, FQNEAQ (reference sequence). The CDR3 reads CASSLSGGAGEQYV. CDR3 coding DNA: TGTGCCAGCAGCTTATCCGGGGGGGCCGGGGAGCAGTACGTC.

The genes are TRBV12-3 or TRBV12-4 and TRBJ1-1; 10 bases fit TRBD1. V was clipped by 5 bases and J by 4 bases; unmatched bases: 7. The CDR3 loop spans 15 amino acids. The CDR3 protein is CASSTTGGGRTEAFF. The CDR3 nucleotides read TGTGCCAGCAGTACGACAGGGGGCGGGCGCACTGAAGCTTTCTTT.

The chain is built from TRBV5-1 and TRBJ1-1, with TRBD1 identical over 7 bases. The CDR3 totals 13 residues. V was clipped by 6 bases and J by 0 bases; unmatched bases: 2. The V gene's germline CDR1 is SGHRS and CDR2 YFSETQ. The CDR3: CASTGQVNTEAFF. CDR3 DNA: TGCGCCAGCACCGGACAGGTGAACACTGAAGCTTTCTTT.

The J gene is TRBJ1-5, the V gene TRBV12-3 or TRBV12-4; D is unclear. V was pared by 6 bases and J by 9 bases, with 15 bases between. The CDR3 runs 13 residues. The CDR3 region has the DNA TGTGCCAGCAGCCGTACTACTAAGTCGCCCCAGCATTTT. It encodes CASSRTTKSPQHF.

This clonotype has more than one count but fewer than ten. The chain has TRBV12-3 or TRBV12-4 and TRBJ2-1, with D maybe TRBD1 (5 bases). The CDR3 is 14 residues long. V lost 1 base to trimming and J lost 4 bases, with 8 bases between them. The CDR3 loop reads CASSLEQVYNEQFF. The CDR3, as DNA: TGTGCCAGCAGTTTAGAACAGGTGTACAATGAGCAGTTCTTC.

This clonotype came up a few times. CDR3 sequence: CASSETGSYGYTF. In DNA, the CDR3 is TGTGCCAGCAGCGAGACAGGCTCCTATGGCTACACCTTC. V is TRBV2 and J is TRBJ1-2; tentatively, D is TRBD1 (6 bases). The germline gives CDR1 SNHLY, CDR2 FYNNEI. CDR3 length: 13 amino acids. Trimming stripped 6 bases from V and 4 bases from J, with 12 bases between.

The rearrangement uses TRBV6-5 and TRBJ2-7; unclear D gene. Germline CDR1 is MNHEY and CDR2 is SVGAGI. This CDR3 has 15 residues. Trimming left V 0 bases short and J 0 bases short, with 9 bases between. CDR3 protein: CASSYSAESSYEQYV. As DNA, the CDR3 is TGTGCCAGCAGTTACTCGGCAGAGAGCTCCTACGAGCAGTACGTC.

This clonotype was observed a handful of times. This chain joins TRBV5-1 and TRBJ1-1, with D hard to call. Trimming removed 3 bases from V and 6 bases from J, with 12 bases in between. The CDR3 contains 13 residues. Looked up from germline, CDR1 is SGHRS and CDR2 is YFSETQ. CDR3 DNA sequence: TGCGCCAGCAGCTGGACCGAGGACGCTGAAGCTTTCTTT. This translates into CASSWTEDAEAFF.

This sequence joins TRBV25-1 and TRBJ1-6; D unclear. The CDR3 is 13 residues long. Germline lookup yields CDR1 MGHDK and CDR2 SYGVNS. V was trimmed by 7 bases and J by 8 bases, leaving 12 bases between them. In DNA, the CDR3 is TGTGCCAGCACTCCATCGGGGTATTCACCCCTCCACTTT. Translating gives CASTPSGYSPLHF. Drawing the rest from reference TRBV25-1 and TRBJ1-6, the complete variable domain is EADIYQTPRYLVIGTGKKITLECSQTMGHDKMYWYQQDPGMELHLIHYSYGVNSTEKGDLSSESTVSRIRTEHFPLTLESARPSHTSQYLCASTPSGYSPLHFGNGTRLTVT.

This clonotype was detected only a few times. The chain uses TRBV28 and TRBJ2-2; 10 bases map to TRBD2. This CDR3 has 16 residues. J lost 7 bases, V lost 4 bases, and 9 bases had no gene match. Germline-derived CDR1 and CDR2 are MDHEN and SYDVKM. DNA for the CDR3: TGTGCCAGCAGTTCCTATCCGGGACTAGCGAGCGGGGAGCTGTTTTTT. Translation gives CASSSYPGLASGELFF.

J is TRBJ1-6 and V is TRBV15; D perhaps matches TRBD1 (5 bases). V shed 2 bases and J shed 14 bases, with 22 bases lying between them. The CDR3 covers 16 residues. Germline assignment: CDR1 LNHNV and CDR2 YYDKDF (reference sequence). The CDR3 DNA reads as TGTGCCACCAGCAGACAGGGATGGGGTCTCCGATCCACCCTCCACTTT. Its translation: CATSRQGWGLRSTLHF.

This CDR3 is CASSQERGYNEQYF. The CDR3 DNA reads as TGCGCCAGCAGCCAAGAGAGGGGTTACAACGAGCAGTACTTC. V and J are TRBV4-3 and TRBJ2-7; D may be TRBD1 or TRBD2 (5 bases each). The CDR3 is made up of 14 amino acids. Trimming removed 0 bases at V and 5 bases at J, with 11 bases between. The germline CDR1 and CDR2 sequences are LGHNA and YSLEER.

This clonotype was counted between two and nine times. The rearrangement links TRBV7-2 to TRBJ2-5; 10 bases match TRBD2. V shed 1 base, J shed 1 base, and the junction held 3 bases outside the gene matches. Germline lookup yields CDR1 SGHTA and CDR2 FQGNSA. This CDR3 region has 16 residues. The chain's CDR3 is CASSLVLAGGQETQYF. CDR3 sequence (DNA): TGTGCCAGCAGCTTAGTTTTAGCGGGGGGCCAAGAGACCCAGTACTTC.

V usage is TRBV7-9 and J usage is TRBJ1-2; 10 bases align to TRBD1. J gave up 4 bases and V 0 bases, and 8 bases lay outside the gene matches. The CDR3 length is 17 residues. CDR1 and CDR2 from the germline V gene are SEHNR and FQNEAQ (reference sequence). This CDR3 is CASSLAPTGGVGYGYTF. The CDR3 region has the DNA TGTGCCAGCAGCTTAGCTCCGACAGGGGGCGTCGGCTATGGCTACACCTTC.